Following are 19 T cell receptor beta chains from one sample sequenced in a study of human T cells and chemical hapten exposure. Time point defined: pre-sensitization, week 0. Treatment given: therapeutic diphenylcyclopropenone sensitization with weekly scalp DPC. TCRdb called the RACE reads again in MiXCR, with one record for every CDR3 protein. The sample yields approximately 60,000 distinct CDR3 sequences, about 11% seen once. The sequences come from whole blood, collected in connection with sensitization to the hapten diphenylcyclopropenone (DPC). These receptors came from a woman aged 40 to 49 with alopecia areata. Some clones in this sample may be carry-over from other donors' samples.

This chain uses TRBV29-1 with TRBJ2-5; unclear D gene. This CDR3 is built from 10 residues. The germline V and J ends were trimmed by 3 bases and 7 bases, with 6 bases remaining between them. Germline V gene data show CDR1 as SQVTM and CDR2 as ANQGSEA. The CDR3 DNA reads as TGCAGCGTTGATCCCGGGACCCAGTACTTC. Protein: CSVDPGTQYF. Drawing the rest from reference TRBV29-1 and TRBJ2-5, the complete variable domain is SAVISQKPSRDICQRGTSLTIQCQVDSQVTMMFWYRQQPGQSLTLIATANQGSEATYESGFVIDKFPISRPNLTFSTLTVSNMSPEDSSIYLCSVDPGTQYFGPGTRLLVL.

The chain joins TRBV29-1 to TRBJ1-1; D might be TRBD1 (5 bases). V gave up 1 base and J gave up 4 bases, with 10 bases separating them. Germline CDR1 reads SQVTM; CDR2 reads ANQGSEA. CDR3 length: 13 residues. CDR3 residues: CSVEVGRGTEAFF. The CDR3 nucleotides read TGCAGCGTTGAAGTTGGGAGGGGCACTGAAGCTTTCTTT.

This chain uses TRBV29-1 with TRBJ2-2; 7 bases align to TRBD2. The CDR3 is 14 amino acids. V gave up 5 bases and J gave up 5 bases; unmatched junction bases: 8. Germline-derived CDR1 and CDR2 are SQVTM and ANQGSEA. The DNA for the CDR3 is TGCAGCGTTACCGGGACTACCCAGACCGGGGAGCTGTTTTTT. It is translated as CSVTGTTQTGELFF.

This clonotype was observed many times. The gene calls are TRBV20-1 and TRBJ2-3; 10 positions agree with TRBD2. The CDR3 is made up of 15 amino acids. Per germline, CDR1 DFQATT and CDR2 SNEGSKA (reference sequence). V lost 0 bases and J lost 7; bases outside the gene matches: 7. The DNA of the CDR3 is TGCAGTGCTAGAGAGCAGCGGGAGGGCCGGTATACGCAGTATTTT. This encodes CSAREQREGRYTQYF.

This clonotype was counted between two and nine times. The rearrangement links TRBV5-4 to TRBJ2-2, with D hard to call. The germline gives CDR1 SGHNT, CDR2 YYREEE (reference sequence). CDR3 size: 15 residues. V was cut by 0 bases and J by 7 bases, with 13 bases left in between. The CDR3 region is CASSLAWQVVGELFF. The DNA of the CDR3 is TGTGCCAGCAGCTTGGCCTGGCAGGTGGTCGGGGAGCTGTTTTTT.

This clonotype was seen many times. The chain combines TRBV7-6 with TRBJ2-1, with D uncertain. The CDR3 consists of 13 residues. The V gene's germline CDR1 is SGHVS and CDR2 FNYEAQ. V gave up 1 base and J gave up 7 bases, with 8 bases separating them. The CDR3 sequence: CASSLGSRNEQFF. The DNA for the CDR3 is TGTGCCAGCAGCTTAGGATCGCGAAATGAGCAGTTCTTC. The full variable domain, rest sourced from reference TRBV7-6 and TRBJ2-1, is GAGVSQSPRYKVTKRGQDVALRCDPISGHVSLYWYRQALGQGPEFLTYFNYEAQQDKSGLPNDRFSAERPEGSISTLTIQRTEQRDSAMYRCASSLGSRNEQFFGPGTRLTVL.

The table lists this clonotype with a few counts. The chain links TRBV10-2 to TRBJ2-1; D unresolved. Trimming stripped 3 bases from V and 10 bases from J, with 10 bases between. The CDR3 length is 12 residues. The germline V gene encodes CDR1 WSHSY and CDR2 SAAADI. The DNA for the CDR3 is TGCGCCAGCAGTGAAGTACTTCGGGAGCAGTTCTTC. The encoded protein is CASSEVLREQFF.

This clonotype was detected ten times or more. The chain employs TRBV28 and TRBJ1-1; D is unresolved. Germline V gives CDR1 MDHEN, CDR2 SYDVKM. This CDR3 is built from 16 residues. With 3 bases removed from V and 1 base from J, the gap between germline ends came to 15 bases. The CDR3 sequence: CASSFFGFPGNTEAFF. CDR3 nucleotides: TGTGCCAGCAGTTTTTTTGGTTTCCCGGGGAACACTGAAGCTTTCTTT.

This clonotype was found a few times. This chain uses TRBV4-3 with TRBJ2-1, with TRBD2 as a possible D gene (6 bases). This CDR3 comprises 13 residues. Trimming cost V 4 bases and J 6 bases, with 10 bases left between them. Germline V gene sequence: CDR1 LGHNA, CDR2 YSLEER. The CDR3 region is CASSRNGGNEQFF. The DNA of the CDR3 is TGCGCCAGCAGCCGGAACGGGGGCAATGAGCAGTTCTTC.

This clonotype was recorded a few times. This sequence joins TRBV3-2 and TRBJ1-5; TRBD1, the D gene given by the table, was not confirmed from the DNA. TRBV3-2 is designated a pseudogene. This CDR3 is built from 15 residues. The CDR3 DNA sequence: TGTGCCAGCAGCCAACGGACAGGGAGCAATCAGCCCCAGCATTTT. Protein: CASSQRTGSNQPQHF.

V and J are TRBV7-9 and TRBJ2-1; D could derive from TRBD1 or TRBD2 (6 bases each). There are 15 residues in the CDR3. Germline V lookup: CDR1 SEHNR, CDR2 FQNEAQ (reference sequence). V lost 5 bases and J 7 bases, leaving 18 bases between the germline ends. CDR3 loop: CASSRGPSEGNEQFF. CDR3 sequence (DNA): TGTGCCAGCAGCCGGGGGCCTAGCGAGGGGAATGAGCAGTTCTTC.

The CDR3 bases are TGTGCCAGCAGTTCCCTAGCGGGAGGTCGCGAGCAGTTCTTC. It encodes CASSSLAGGREQFF. The chain uses TRBV6-5 and TRBJ2-1; 11 bases map to TRBD2. J lost 10 bases, V lost 4 bases, and 6 bases had no gene match. This CDR3 comprises 14 residues. Germline V lookup: CDR1 MNHEY, CDR2 SVGAGI.

The chain combines TRBV20-1 with TRBJ2-5, with 7 bases identical to TRBD1. The CDR3 spans 15 residues. CDR1 is DFQATT and CDR2 is SNEGSKA in the germline V gene (reference sequence). Trimming took 3 bases from V and 4 from J; bases not matched to a gene: 11. CDR3 sequence reads: CSASRGQVKGETQYF. CDR3 bases: TGCAGTGCTAGTCGCGGACAGGTGAAAGGAGAGACCCAGTACTTC.

This clonotype was observed a few times. The genes are TRBV10-3 and TRBJ2-7; D may correspond to TRBD1 or TRBD2 (5 bases each). V lost 5 bases, J lost 4 bases, and 9 bases lay in between. CDR3 length: 12 amino acids. The germline gives CDR1 ENHRY, CDR2 SYGVKD. The CDR3 DNA is TGTGCCATCAGTCGGGGCGGTTACGAGCAGTACTTC. It codes for CAISRGGYEQYF.

This clonotype came up a few times. The chain joins TRBV28 to TRBJ2-1, with 9 bases that match TRBD2. The V gene's germline CDR1 is MDHEN and CDR2 SYDVKM. The CDR3 has 15 residues. V lost 7 bases to trimming and J lost 8 bases; unmatched junction nucleotides: 12. Written as DNA, the CDR3 is TGTGCCAGCAAGACTGCGGGAGGGCCTATGGATGAGCAGTTCTTC. It is translated as CASKTAGGPMDEQFF.

This clonotype was found a few times. The genes are TRBV7-2 and TRBJ2-7; 9 bases map to TRBD1. Germline CDR1 is SGHTA and CDR2 is FQGNSA. The CDR3 has 15 residues. V lost 1 base and J lost 7; bases outside the gene matches: 8. The CDR3 here is CASSLGGQGFREQYF. The CDR3 DNA reads as TGTGCCAGCAGCTTAGGGGGACAGGGCTTCAGGGAGCAGTACTTC.

Ten or more counts support this clonotype. Germline is not matched at one junction end, which may reflect a read error. The DNA for the CDR3 is TGTGCCAGCTCACCGGCCCTGGACAGGGAAGAGGTCTTC. It yields the protein CASSPALDREEVF. The chain carries TRBV18 and TRBJ2-7, with 8 bases aligning to TRBD1. CDR3 length equals 13 residues. Germline assignment: CDR1 KGHSH and CDR2 LQKENI. Combining the CDR3 with reference TRBV18 and TRBJ2-7 gives the whole variable domain NAGVMQNPRHLVRRRGQEARLRCSPMKGHSHVYWYRQLPEEGLKFMVYLQKENIIDESGMPKERFSAEFPKEGPSILRIQQVVRGDSAAYFCASSPALDREEVFGPGTRLTVT.

This clonotype has at least ten counts. This chain links TRBV30 with TRBJ2-7; 10 nucleotides agree with TRBD2. The CDR3 loop spans 14 amino acids. With 5 bases clipped from V and 1 base from J, the junction kept 5 bases outside the gene matches. Germline V gene sequence: CDR1 GTSNPN, CDR2 SVGIG (reference sequence). The CDR3 bases are TGTGCCTGGGCCAGGACTAGCGGTTCCTACGAGCAGTACTTC. This encodes CAWARTSGSYEQYF. The variable domain in full, with the rest retrieved from reference TRBV30 and TRBJ2-7, is SQTIHQWPATLVQPVGSPLSLECTVEGTSNPNLYWYRQAAGRGLQLLFYSVGIGQISSEVPQNLSASRPQDRQFILSSKKLLLSDSGFYLCAWARTSGSYEQYFGPGTRLTVT.

The table lists this clonotype with many counts. V usage is TRBV5-5 and J usage is TRBJ1-6, with D possibly TRBD1 on 5 matching bases. The CDR3 covers 15 residues. Germline V lookup: CDR1 SGHKS, CDR2 YYEKEE (reference sequence). V shed 4 bases and J shed 7 bases, with 15 bases lying between them. The DNA of the CDR3 is TGTGCCAGCAGCCCCAGCGCGGGGACCAATTCACCCCTCCACTTT. Amino acids: CASSPSAGTNSPLHF. Combining the CDR3 with reference TRBV5-5 and TRBJ1-6 gives the whole variable domain DAGVTQSPTHLIKTRGQQVTLRCSPISGHKSVSWYQQVLGQGPQFIFQYYEKEERGRGNFPDRFSARQFPNYSSELNVNALLLGDSALYLCASSPSAGTNSPLHFGNGTRLTVT.